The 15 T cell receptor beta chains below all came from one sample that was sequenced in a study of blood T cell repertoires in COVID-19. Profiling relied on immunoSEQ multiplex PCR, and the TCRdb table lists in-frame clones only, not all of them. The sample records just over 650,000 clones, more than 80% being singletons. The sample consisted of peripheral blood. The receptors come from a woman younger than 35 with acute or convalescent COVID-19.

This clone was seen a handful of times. CDR3 region: CASRQGGEKLFF. CDR3 in DNA: TGTGCCAGCAGACAGGGGGGAGAAAAACTGTTTTTT. The chain employs TRBV6-5 and TRBJ1-4; 8 positions match TRBD1. V gave up 6 bases and J gave up 8 bases; unmatched junction bases: 2. Germline CDR1 reads MNHEY; CDR2 reads SVGAGI. This CDR3 spans 12 amino acids.

CDR3 region: CASSSGQTKRYNEQFF. Written as DNA, the CDR3 is TGTGCCAGCAGTTCGGGACAGACCAAAAGATACAATGAGCAGTTCTTC. This chain links TRBV27 with TRBJ2-1, with 7 nucleotides matching TRBD1. The germline V gene has CDR1 MNHEY and CDR2 SMNVEV (reference sequence). V lost 4 bases, J lost 4 bases, and 10 bases stayed unmatched. This CDR3 contains 16 residues.

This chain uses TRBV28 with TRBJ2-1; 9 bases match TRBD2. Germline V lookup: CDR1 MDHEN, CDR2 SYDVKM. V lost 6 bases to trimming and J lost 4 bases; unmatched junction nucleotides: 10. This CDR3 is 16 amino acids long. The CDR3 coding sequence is TGTGCCAGCAGAACCCTTAGCGGGGGCCGGTACAATGAGCAGTTCTTC. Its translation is CASRTLSGGRYNEQFF.

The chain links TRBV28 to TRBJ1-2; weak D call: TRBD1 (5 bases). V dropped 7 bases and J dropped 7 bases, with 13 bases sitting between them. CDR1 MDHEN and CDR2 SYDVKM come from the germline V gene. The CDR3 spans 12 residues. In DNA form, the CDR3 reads TGTGCCAGCATCGGTCCGGGGGTTGGCTACACCTTC. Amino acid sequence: CASIGPGVGYTF.

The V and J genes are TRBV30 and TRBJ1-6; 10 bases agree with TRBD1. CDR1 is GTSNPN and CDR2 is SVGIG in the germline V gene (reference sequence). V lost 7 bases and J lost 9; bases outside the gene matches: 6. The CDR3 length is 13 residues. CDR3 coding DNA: TGTGCCTTCTCCGGGACAGGGGCTTCACCCCTCCACTTT. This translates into CAFSGTGASPLHF. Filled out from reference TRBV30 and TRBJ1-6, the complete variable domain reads SQTIHQWPATLVQPVGSPLSLECTVEGTSNPNLYWYRQAAGRGLQLLFYSVGIGQISSEVPQNLSASRPQDRQFILSSKKLLLSDSGFYLCAFSGTGASPLHFGNGTRLTVT.

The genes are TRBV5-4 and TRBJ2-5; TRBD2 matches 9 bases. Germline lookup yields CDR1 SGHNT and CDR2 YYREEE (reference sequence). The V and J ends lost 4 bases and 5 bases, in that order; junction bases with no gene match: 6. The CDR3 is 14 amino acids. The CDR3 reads CASSRGGAGETQYF. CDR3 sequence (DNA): TGTGCCAGCAGCCGCGGGGGGGCCGGGGAGACCCAGTACTTC.

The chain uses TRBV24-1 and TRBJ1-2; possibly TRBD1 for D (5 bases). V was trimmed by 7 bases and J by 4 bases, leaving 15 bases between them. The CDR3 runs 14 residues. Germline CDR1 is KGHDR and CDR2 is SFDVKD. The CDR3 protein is CATSQTAVPYGYTF. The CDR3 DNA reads TGTGCCACCAGCCAGACAGCTGTGCCCTATGGCTACACCTTC.

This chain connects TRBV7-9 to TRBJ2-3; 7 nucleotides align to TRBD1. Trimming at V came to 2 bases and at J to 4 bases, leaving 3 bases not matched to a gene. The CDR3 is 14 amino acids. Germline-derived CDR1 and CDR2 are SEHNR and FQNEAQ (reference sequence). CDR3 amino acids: CASSLRQGADTQYF. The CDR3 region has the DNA TGTGCCAGCAGCTTAAGACAGGGAGCAGATACGCAGTATTTT.

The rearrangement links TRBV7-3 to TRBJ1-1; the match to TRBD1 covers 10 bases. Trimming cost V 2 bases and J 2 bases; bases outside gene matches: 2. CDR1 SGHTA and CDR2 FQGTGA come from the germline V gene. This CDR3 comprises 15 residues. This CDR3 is CASSLDRGLNTEAFF. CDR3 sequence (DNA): TGTGCCAGCAGCTTAGACAGGGGGCTAAACACTGAAGCTTTCTTT. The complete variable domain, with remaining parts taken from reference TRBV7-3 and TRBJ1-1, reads GAGVSQTPSNKVTEKGKYVELRCDPISGHTALYWYRQSLGQGPEFLIYFQGTGAADDSGLPNDRFFAVRPEGSVSTLKIQRTERGDSAVYLCASSLDRGLNTEAFFGQGTRLTVV.

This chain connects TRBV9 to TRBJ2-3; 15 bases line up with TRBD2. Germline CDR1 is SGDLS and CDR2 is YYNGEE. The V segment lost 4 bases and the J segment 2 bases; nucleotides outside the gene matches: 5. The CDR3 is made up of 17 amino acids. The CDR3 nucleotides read TGTGCCAGCAGCCCCCGGACTAGCGGGGGGGCCACAGATACGCAGTATTTT. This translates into CASSPRTSGGATDTQYF.

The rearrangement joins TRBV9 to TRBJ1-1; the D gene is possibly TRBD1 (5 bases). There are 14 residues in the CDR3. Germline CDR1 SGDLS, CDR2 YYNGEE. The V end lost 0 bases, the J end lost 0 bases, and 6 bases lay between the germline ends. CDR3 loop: CASSVGTLNTEAFF. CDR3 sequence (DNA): TGTGCCAGCAGCGTAGGGACACTGAACACTGAAGCTTTCTTT.

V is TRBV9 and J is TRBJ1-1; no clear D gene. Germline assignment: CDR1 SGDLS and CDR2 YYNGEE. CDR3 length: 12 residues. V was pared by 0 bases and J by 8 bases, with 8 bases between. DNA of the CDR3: TGTGCCAGCAGCGTAGGTGGCCCCGAAGCTTTCTTT. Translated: CASSVGGPEAFF.

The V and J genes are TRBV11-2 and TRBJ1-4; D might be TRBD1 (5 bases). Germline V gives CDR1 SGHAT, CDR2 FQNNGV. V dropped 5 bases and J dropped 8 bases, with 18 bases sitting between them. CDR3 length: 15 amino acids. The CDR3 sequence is CASSLAPGLEEKLFF. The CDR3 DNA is TGTGCCAGCAGCCTTGCCCCGGGACTTGAAGAAAAACTGTTTTTT.

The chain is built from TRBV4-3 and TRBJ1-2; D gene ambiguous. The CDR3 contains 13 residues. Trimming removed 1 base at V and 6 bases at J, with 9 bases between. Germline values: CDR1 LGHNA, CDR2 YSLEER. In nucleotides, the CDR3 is TGCGCCAGCAGCCAAGCCCCCGGGGATGGCTACACCTTC. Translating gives CASSQAPGDGYTF.

CDR3 amino acids: CASSFGQATYGYTF. DNA for the CDR3: TGTGCCAGCAGCTTCGGACAGGCCACCTATGGCTACACCTTC. J is TRBJ1-2 and V is TRBV5-6; TRBD1 matches at 7 bases. The CDR3 length is 14 residues. The trim removed 2 bases at V and 4 bases at J, leaving 5 bases unmatched. From germline, CDR1 is SGHDT and CDR2 YYEEEE.